This passage covers 30 T cell receptor beta chains from one sample sequenced in a study of blood T cell repertoires in COVID-19. Sequencing used immunoSEQ multiplex PCR; TCRdb keeps in-frame clones, though not all of them. In the table there are 120,000 or so clones, around 80% of which are singletons. Material for sequencing was peripheral blood. The origin of the receptors is a man between 40 and 49 years old with active or convalescent COVID-19.

The sample holds one count of this clone. Additional DNA sequences in this sample encode the identical CDR3. V usage is TRBV7-3 and J usage is TRBJ2-1, with TRBD2 as a possible D gene (6 bases). The germline V gene encodes CDR1 SGHTA and CDR2 FQGTGA. Trimming stripped 3 bases from V and 9 bases from J, with 6 bases between. The CDR3 loop spans 11 amino acids. CDR3 nucleotides: TGTGCCAGCAGCTTGGGAGGTGAGCAGTTCTTC. Translation: CASSLGGEQFF.

The chain employs TRBV10-3 and TRBJ2-3; D is possibly TRBD1 (6 bases). The CDR3 has 17 amino acids. Germline V CDR1 and CDR2: ENHRY, SYGVKD. Trimming pared 3 bases from V and 2 bases from J, leaving 18 bases between. DNA for the CDR3: TGTGCCATCAGTGACGTTGGGGCAGGGGACATCACAGATACGCAGTATTTT. Protein product: CAISDVGAGDITDTQYF.

This clone was picked up a small number of times. This chain uses TRBV5-1 with TRBJ2-7, with 9 bases aligning to TRBD2. V dropped 4 bases and J dropped 6; count of bases not matched to a gene: 8. The CDR3 runs 14 residues. Looked up from germline, CDR1 is SGHRS and CDR2 is YFSETQ. CDR3 sequence: CASSKESGRLEQYF. In DNA form, the CDR3 reads TGCGCCAGCAGCAAGGAGAGCGGGAGGCTCGAGCAGTACTTC.

V gene TRBV12-3 or TRBV12-4 combines with J gene TRBJ2-5, with a weak D call TRBD1 (6 bases). V was pared by 6 bases and J by 5 bases, with 10 bases between. The CDR3 consists of 12 residues. The CDR3 spells CASRGTSETQYF. CDR3 nucleotide sequence: TGTGCCAGCAGGGGGACATCTGAGACCCAGTACTTC.

The chain has TRBV30 and TRBJ1-1; a possible D gene is TRBD1 (5 bases). The CDR3 is made up of 12 amino acids. Trimming removed 7 bases at V and 4 bases at J, with 13 bases between. From germline, CDR1 is GTSNPN and CDR2 SVGIG (reference sequence). CDR3 protein: CAFRLGGTEAFF. CDR3 DNA: TGTGCCTTCCGTCTGGGGGGCACTGAAGCTTTCTTT.

This sequence joins TRBV3-1 (or the pseudogene TRBV3-2) and TRBJ2-2, with 9 bases aligning to TRBD2. The V gene end was trimmed by 0 bases and the J gene end by 6 bases; junction bases not matched to a gene: 5. The germline gives CDR1 LGHDT, CDR2 YNNKEL (reference sequence). There are 16 residues in the CDR3. Here the CDR3 reads CASSQDRRGGPGELFF. Here the CDR3 DNA reads TGTGCCAGCAGCCAAGATCGGCGGGGGGGCCCCGGGGAGCTGTTTTTT.

This clone has at least ten counts. V and J are TRBV20-1 and TRBJ1-2; 9 nucleotides match TRBD1. Germline CDR1 is DFQATT and CDR2 is SNEGSKA (reference sequence). This CDR3 contains 17 residues. The J segment lost 8 bases and the V segment lost 3 bases, leaving 19 bases of the junction unmatched. The CDR3: CSASDPFREDRGSGYTF. As DNA, the CDR3 is TGCAGTGCTAGTGACCCCTTTCGGGAGGACAGGGGATCCGGCTACACCTTC.

The V gene is TRBV6-4, the J gene TRBJ2-3; maybe TRBD1 (5 bases). V was clipped by 6 bases and J by 0 bases, with 10 bases between them. Germline values: CDR1 MRHNA, CDR2 SNTAGT. The CDR3 runs 14 residues. The CDR3 here is CASSRTISTDTQYF. CDR3 DNA: TGTGCCAGCAGCAGGACAATTAGCACAGATACGCAGTATTTT.

Written as DNA, the CDR3 is TGTGCCAGCAGTGATGATACCAGGGGATACAACACTGAAGCTTTCTTT. This sequence encodes CASSDDTRGYNTEAFF. The V gene is TRBV6-1, the J gene TRBJ1-1; tentative D call: TRBD1 (6 bases). The V end lost 3 bases, the J end lost 2 bases, and 16 bases lay between the germline ends. Germline V gene data show CDR1 as MNHNS and CDR2 as SASEGT. The CDR3 covers 16 residues.

The rearrangement uses TRBV20-1 and TRBJ1-5; no definite D call. Looked up from germline, CDR1 is DFQATT and CDR2 is SNEGSKA (reference sequence). The CDR3 spans 14 residues. The V gene lost 3 bases and the J gene lost 5 bases, with 14 bases spanning the gap. CDR3 DNA: TGCAGTGCTAGTGAGGGAGGGCCTGATCAGCCCCAGCATTTT. Encoded protein: CSASEGGPDQPQHF.

The chain combines TRBV27 with TRBJ1-4, with TRBD1 matching over 7 bases. Trimming cost V 5 bases and J 4 bases; bases outside gene matches: 4. Per the germline V gene, CDR1 is MNHEY and CDR2 is SMNVEV (reference sequence). The CDR3 contains 14 residues. CDR3 bases: TGTGCCAGCAGTCCCGGGACAGTTAATGAAAAACTGTTTTTT. It encodes CASSPGTVNEKLFF.

The J gene is TRBJ1-1, the V gene TRBV7-6; 10 bases are shared with TRBD1. The CDR3 has 15 amino acids. The trim removed 3 bases at V and 6 bases at J, leaving 7 bases unmatched. From germline, CDR1 is SGHVS and CDR2 FNYEAQ. Here the CDR3 reads CASSLSLGQGAEAFF. CDR3 in DNA: TGTGCCAGCAGCTTGAGCCTTGGACAGGGGGCTGAAGCTTTCTTT.

The rearrangement links TRBV18 to TRBJ1-2; a possible D gene is TRBD1 (6 bases). The CDR3 sequence is 15 residues long. Germline V CDR1 and CDR2: KGHSH, LQKENI. V was pared by 6 bases and J by 3 bases, with 17 bases between. CDR3: CASSLAAGADYGYTF. DNA for the CDR3: TGTGCCAGCTCCTTAGCGGCGGGGGCGGACTATGGCTACACCTTC.

This clone has only a few counts. The chain employs TRBV6-1 and TRBJ1-2; D perhaps matches TRBD1 (5 bases). Germline assignment: CDR1 MNHNS and CDR2 SASEGT. The CDR3 length is 16 residues. Trimming took 0 bases from V and 6 from J, leaving 17 bases between them. The CDR3 loop is CASSEAPGGTVDGYTF. The CDR3 DNA sequence: TGTGCCAGCAGTGAAGCTCCGGGGGGGACCGTAGATGGCTACACCTTC.

The chain links TRBV28 to TRBJ2-6, with 8 bases that match TRBD1. The CDR3 has 15 residues. V gave up 8 bases and J gave up 1 base; unmatched junction bases: 4. Germline V gene data show CDR1 as MDHEN and CDR2 as SYDVKM. CDR3 nucleotides: TGTGCCAGCCATCAGGGGGCGTCTGGGGCCAACGTCCTGACTTTC. Encoded protein: CASHQGASGANVLTF. Together with reference TRBV28 and TRBJ2-6, the CDR3 gives the full variable domain: DVKVTQSSRYLVKRTGEKVFLECVQDMDHENMFWYRQDPGLGLRLIYFSYDVKMKEKGDIPEGYSVSREKKERFSLILESASTNQTSMYLCASHQGASGANVLTFGAGSRLTVL.

J is TRBJ2-1 and V is TRBV9; 8 nucleotides match TRBD2. This CDR3 comprises 13 residues. Germline V gene data show CDR1 as SGDLS and CDR2 as YYNGEE. V trimming: 9 bases; J trimming: 6 bases; junction bases outside the gene matches: 8. The CDR3 sequence is CATIAGHVNEQFF. CDR3 in DNA: TGTGCCACCATAGCGGGACACGTCAATGAGCAGTTCTTC.

The chain is built from TRBV18 and TRBJ2-3; 7 bases match TRBD1. V gave up 8 bases and J gave up 3 bases; unmatched junction bases: 8. The V gene's germline CDR1 is KGHSH and CDR2 LQKENI. This CDR3 has 14 amino acids. The CDR3 DNA sequence: TGTGCCAGCACTTTACAGGGGAAGACAGATACGCAGTATTTT. It encodes CASTLQGKTDTQYF.

The chain uses TRBV3-1 (or the pseudogene TRBV3-2) and TRBJ1-1; D possibly corresponds to TRBD1 (6 bases). V dropped 6 bases and J dropped 1 base, with 6 bases sitting between them. Germline V gene lookup returns CDR1 LGHDT and CDR2 YNNKEL (reference sequence). This CDR3 is built from 12 residues. The CDR3 DNA reads as TGTGCCAGCAGGACAGGGAACACTGAAGCTTTCTTT. Protein product: CASRTGNTEAFF.

This chain uses TRBV11-3 with TRBJ2-5; 11 bases fit TRBD2. V was clipped by 2 bases and J by 4 bases; unmatched bases: 0. CDR3 length equals 14 residues. In germline, CDR1 is SGHNT, CDR2 YENEEA. In DNA, the CDR3 is TGTGCCAGCAGCTTACTAGCGGGGGGAGAGACCCAGTACTTC. It translates to CASSLLAGGETQYF.

The genes are TRBV28 and TRBJ1-3; a possible D gene is TRBD1 (6 bases). This CDR3 comprises 13 residues. Trimming took off 2 bases at V and 7 bases at J, with 9 bases between the two ends. Germline CDR1 MDHEN, CDR2 SYDVKM. CDR3 in amino acids: CASSLTGPNTIYF. The CDR3 DNA reads TGTGCCAGCAGTTTAACAGGGCCCAACACCATATATTTT.

J is TRBJ1-1 and V is TRBV12-5; unclear D gene. Germline values: CDR1 LGHNT, CDR2 FRNRAP. This CDR3 has 14 amino acids. Deletions cut 7 bases from V and 7 bases from J, with 19 bases between. The CDR3 reads CASDQREAKIEAFF. The DNA of the CDR3 is TGTGCTAGTGACCAAAGGGAGGCCAAAATTGAAGCTTTCTTT.

The V gene is TRBV5-1, the J gene TRBJ1-2; 12 bases align to TRBD1. The CDR3 totals 16 residues. Germline V gives CDR1 SGHRS, CDR2 YFSETQ. The trim removed 4 bases at V and 6 bases at J, leaving 10 bases unmatched. DNA of the CDR3: TGCGCCAGCAGCCGATTGCCCGGGACAGGGGGCGATGGCTACACCTTC. Protein: CASSRLPGTGGDGYTF.

This chain's CDR3 is CASSTRTGNEKLFF. The CDR3 nucleotides read TGTGCCAGCAGTACCCGGACAGGCAATGAAAAACTGTTTTTT. The chain employs TRBV6-1 and TRBJ1-4, with 7 bases identical to TRBD1. The germline gives CDR1 MNHNS, CDR2 SASEGT. V lost 5 bases and J lost 5; bases outside the gene matches: 5. The CDR3 loop spans 14 amino acids.

The table lists this clone with a few counts. The chain combines TRBV7-9 with TRBJ1-6; possibly TRBD1 for D (5 bases). The CDR3 totals 17 residues. V lost 8 bases and J 0 bases, leaving 17 bases between the germline ends. Germline lookup yields CDR1 SEHNR and CDR2 FQNEAQ (reference sequence). The chain's CDR3 is CASDHGQGSSYNSPLHF. The CDR3 DNA is TGTGCCAGCGATCACGGGCAGGGCAGCTCCTATAATTCACCCCTCCACTTT. Filled out from reference TRBV7-9 and TRBJ1-6, the complete variable domain reads DTGVSQNPRHKITKRGQNVTFRCDPISEHNRLYWYRQTLGQGPEFLTYFQNEAQLEKSRLLSDRFSAERPKGSFSTLEIQRTEQGDSAMYLCASDHGQGSSYNSPLHFGNGTRLTVT.

The CDR3 DNA reads as TGTGCCAGCAGTGAATATGAAGGCCTTCCGCGGACTAATGAAAAACTGTTTTTT. This sequence encodes CASSEYEGLPRTNEKLFF. This chain links TRBV25-1 with TRBJ1-4; D uncertain. The CDR3 has 18 residues. Germline V lookup: CDR1 MGHDK, CDR2 SYGVNS. V lost 0 bases and J lost 2, with 16 bases in between.

The V call is TRBV7-9, the J call TRBJ2-7, with D unclear. V lost 2 bases and J 3 bases, leaving 11 bases between the germline ends. This CDR3 contains 14 residues. Germline loops: CDR1 SEHNR, CDR2 FQNEAQ (reference sequence). DNA of the CDR3: TGTGCCAGCAGCTTACCCTGGCCCTTCTACGAGCAGTACTTC. It is translated as CASSLPWPFYEQYF.

The genes are TRBV11-3 and TRBJ2-7, with no clear D. The CDR3 spans 15 residues. V was trimmed by 1 base and J by 3 bases, leaving 13 bases between them. In germline, CDR1 is SGHNT, CDR2 YENEEA. The CDR3 is CASSLGSNRYYEQYF. In nucleotides, the CDR3 is TGTGCCAGCAGCTTAGGATCCAACAGATACTACGAGCAGTACTTC. Variable domain in full (rest from reference TRBV11-3 and TRBJ2-7): EAGVVQSPRYKIIEKKQPVAFWCNPISGHNTLYWYLQNLGQGPELLIRYENEEAVDDSQLPKDRFSAERLKGVDSTLKIQPAELGDSAVYLCASSLGSNRYYEQYFGPGTRLTVT.

The chain is built from TRBV2 and TRBJ2-7, with a possible D match to TRBD2 (6 bases). Trimming cost V 7 bases and J 7 bases, with 14 bases left between them. Looked up from germline, CDR1 is SNHLY and CDR2 is FYNNEI. This CDR3 comprises 12 residues. CDR3 sequence: CASTSAYVEQYF. The CDR3 DNA reads as TGTGCCAGCACTAGCGCCTACGTAGAGCAGTACTTC. The variable domain in full, completed from reference TRBV2 and TRBJ2-7, reads EPEVTQTPSHQVTQMGQEVILRCVPISNHLYFYWYRQILGQKVEFLVSFYNNEISEKSEIFDDQFSVERPDGSNFTLKIRSTKLEDSAMYFCASTSAYVEQYFGPGTRLTVT.

This chain uses TRBV10-3 with TRBJ2-2; D possibly corresponds to TRBD2 (5 bases). Per germline, CDR1 ENHRY and CDR2 SYGVKD. The V end was cut by 1 base, the J end by 1 base, with 13 bases between. The CDR3 has 17 amino acids. CDR3 residues: CAISEFGKGGNTGELFF. The CDR3, as DNA: TGTGCCATCAGTGAGTTCGGGAAAGGAGGGAACACCGGGGAGCTGTTTTTT.

CDR3 in amino acids: CASSLQGTSGTQETQYF. The CDR3 DNA sequence: TGCGCCAGCAGCTTACAGGGGACTAGCGGGACTCAAGAGACCCAGTACTTC. The J gene is TRBJ2-5, the V gene TRBV4-1; 13 positions match TRBD2. V was clipped by 5 bases and J by 2 bases; unmatched bases: 8. CDR3 length equals 17 residues. In germline, CDR1 is MGHRA, CDR2 YSYEKL.